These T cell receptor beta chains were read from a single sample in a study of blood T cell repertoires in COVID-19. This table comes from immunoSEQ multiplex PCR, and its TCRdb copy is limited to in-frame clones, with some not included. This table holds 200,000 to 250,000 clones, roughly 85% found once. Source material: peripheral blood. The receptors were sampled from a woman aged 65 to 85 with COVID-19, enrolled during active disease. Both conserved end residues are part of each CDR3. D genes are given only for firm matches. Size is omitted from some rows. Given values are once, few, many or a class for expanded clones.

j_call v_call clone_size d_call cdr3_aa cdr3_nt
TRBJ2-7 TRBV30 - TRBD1 CAWSGQAYEQYF TGTGCCTGGAGCGGACAGGCCTACGAGCAGTACTTC
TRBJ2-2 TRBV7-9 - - CASRTSPLNTGELFF TGTGCCAGCAGAACTTCTCCCCTCAACACCGGGGAGCTGTTTTTT
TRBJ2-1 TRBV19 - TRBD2 CASSNRPPLAGEYNEQFF TGTGCCAGTAGTAATAGGCCCCCCTTAGCGGGAGAGTACAATGAGCAGTTCTTC
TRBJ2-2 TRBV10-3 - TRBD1 CAINGAGGNTGELFF TGTGCCATCAATGGCGCAGGGGGCAACACCGGGGAGCTGTTTTTT
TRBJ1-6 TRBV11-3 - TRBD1 CASARTGLSSYNSPLHF TGTGCCAGCGCCCGGACAGGGTTAAGCTCCTATAATTCACCCCTCCACTTT
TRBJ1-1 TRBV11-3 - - CASSIRPGANTEAFF TGTGCCAGCAGCATTAGGCCGGGAGCGAACACTGAAGCTTTCTTT
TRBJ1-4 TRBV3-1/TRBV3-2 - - CASSQEEVYGEKLFF TGTGCCAGCAGCCAAGAGGAGGTGTACGGAGAAAAACTGTTTTTT
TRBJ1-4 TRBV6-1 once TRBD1 CASSEDRDSTNEKLFF TGTGCCAGCAGTGAGGACAGGGACTCAACTAATGAAAAACTGTTTTTT
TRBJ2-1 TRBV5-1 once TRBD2 CASRWTSGDGNEQFF TGCGCCAGCAGGTGGACTAGCGGCGACGGCAATGAGCAGTTCTTC
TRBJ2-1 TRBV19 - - CASSILFPRSSYNEQFF TGTGCCAGTAGTATCCTCTTCCCGAGGAGCTCCTACAATGAGCAGTTCTTC
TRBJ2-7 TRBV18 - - CASSPLASYEQYF TGTGCCAGCTCACCTCTAGCAAGCTACGAGCAGTACTTC
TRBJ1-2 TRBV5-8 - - CASSYGGAVSGYGYTF TGTGCCAGCAGCTACGGGGGGGCGGTCAGCGGCTATGGCTACACCTTC
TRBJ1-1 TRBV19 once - CASSIGPHQAFF TGTGCCAGTAGTATAGGGCCGCATCAAGCTTTCTTT
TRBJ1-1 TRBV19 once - CASSKPQQGGLRKNTEAFF TGTGCCAGTAGTAAACCTCAACAAGGAGGACTTCGTAAGAACACTGAAGCTTTCTTT
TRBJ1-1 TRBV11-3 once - CASISNTEAFF TGTGCCAGCATCTCGAACACTGAAGCTTTCTTT
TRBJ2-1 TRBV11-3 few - CASSLGFRGGNEQFF TGTGCCAGCAGCTTAGGGTTTCGTGGCGGCAATGAGCAGTTCTTC
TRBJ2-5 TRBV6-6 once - CASRPETETQYF TGTGCCAGCAGACCAGAGACTGAGACCCAGTACTTC
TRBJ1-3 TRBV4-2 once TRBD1 CASSQDRAMNTIYF TGTGCCAGCAGCCAGGACAGGGCGATGAACACCATATATTTT
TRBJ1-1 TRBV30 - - CALQPGYDTEAFF TGTGCCTTGCAACCCGGGTATGACACTGAAGCTTTCTTT
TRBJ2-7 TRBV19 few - CASSIPARGTYEQYF TGTGCCAGTAGTATCCCAGCTCGAGGGACCTACGAGCAGTACTTC
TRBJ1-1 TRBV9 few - CASSVTTEPGNTEAFF TGTGCCAGCAGCGTAACAACAGAGCCCGGGAACACTGAAGCTTTCTTT
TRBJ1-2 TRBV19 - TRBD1 CASSIGGQVYGYTF TGTGCCAGTAGTATCGGAGGACAGGTCTATGGCTACACCTTC
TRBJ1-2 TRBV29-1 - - CSVEEEESYYGYTF TGCAGCGTTGAAGAAGAGGAGTCATACTATGGCTACACCTTC
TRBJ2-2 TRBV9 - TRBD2 CASSVLAGTVGELFF TGTGCCAGCAGCGTACTAGCGGGAACGGTCGGGGAGCTGTTTTTT
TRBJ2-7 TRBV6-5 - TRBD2 CASSNGGSEQYF TGTGCCAGCAGCAACGGGGGGTCCGAGCAGTACTTC